This T cell receptor (beta chain) originates from a study of post-analysis software for immune sequencing data. Study-wide context: Several disease courses (relapsing-remitting, secondary progressive and progressive-relapsing) of multiple sclerosis were included.

CDR3 length: 12 amino acids. CDR1 is SQVTM, CDR2 ANQGSEA, per germline. V dropped 7 bases and J dropped 0 bases, with 9 bases sitting between them. The sample holds many counts of this clonotype. Its antigen is not known. Unique molecular identifiers were carried by the TCR beta cDNA libraries. The yield from roughly 1 to 10 million T cells was around 500,000 cDNA molecules in total. TCRdb reanalysed the PCR reads using MiXCR and keeps one entry per CDR3 protein. The table records hundreds of thousands of distinct CDR3 sequences, approximately 30% of them present only once. Findings and limits, study-wide: Five TRBV segments, including TRBV5-6, TRBV5-1 and TRBV20-1, were more frequent in patients than controls. Strong same-batch co-clustering of samples appeared with F measure clustering.

This clonotype was obtained from a girl aged 10 to 17 with multiple sclerosis. Source material: blood. V and J are TRBV29-1 and TRBJ1-2, with no clear D. CDR3 DNA: TGCAGCGGAGAGCTAGCTAACTATGGCTACACCTTC. This codes for CSGELANYGYTF.